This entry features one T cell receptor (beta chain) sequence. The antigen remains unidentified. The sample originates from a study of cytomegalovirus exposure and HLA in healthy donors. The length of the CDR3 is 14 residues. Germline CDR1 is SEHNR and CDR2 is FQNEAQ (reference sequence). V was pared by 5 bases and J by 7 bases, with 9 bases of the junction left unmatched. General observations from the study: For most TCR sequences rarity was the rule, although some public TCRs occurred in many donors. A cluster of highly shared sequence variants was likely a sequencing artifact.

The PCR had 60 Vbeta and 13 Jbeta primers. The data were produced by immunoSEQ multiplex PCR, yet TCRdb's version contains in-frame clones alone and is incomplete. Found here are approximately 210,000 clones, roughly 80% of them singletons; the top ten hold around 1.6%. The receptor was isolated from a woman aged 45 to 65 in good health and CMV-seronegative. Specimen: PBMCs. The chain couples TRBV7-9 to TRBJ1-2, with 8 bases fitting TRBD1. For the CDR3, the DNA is TGTGCCAGCAGCGTAGGACAGGGAGAGGTTGGCTACACCTTC. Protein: CASSVGQGEVGYTF.